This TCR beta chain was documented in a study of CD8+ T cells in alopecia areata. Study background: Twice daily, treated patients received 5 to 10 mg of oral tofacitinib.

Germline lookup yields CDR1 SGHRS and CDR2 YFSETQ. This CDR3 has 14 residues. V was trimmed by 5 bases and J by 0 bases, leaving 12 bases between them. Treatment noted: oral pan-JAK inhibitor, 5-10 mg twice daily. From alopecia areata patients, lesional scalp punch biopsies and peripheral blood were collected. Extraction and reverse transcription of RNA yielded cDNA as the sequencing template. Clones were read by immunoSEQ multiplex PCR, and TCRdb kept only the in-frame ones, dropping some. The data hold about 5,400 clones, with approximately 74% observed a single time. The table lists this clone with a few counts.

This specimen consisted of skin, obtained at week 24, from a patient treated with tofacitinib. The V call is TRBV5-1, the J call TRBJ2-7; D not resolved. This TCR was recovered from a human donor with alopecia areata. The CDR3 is CASSSDGHSYEQYF. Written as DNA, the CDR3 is TGCGCCAGCAGTTCAGACGGGCACTCCTACGAGCAGTACTTC.